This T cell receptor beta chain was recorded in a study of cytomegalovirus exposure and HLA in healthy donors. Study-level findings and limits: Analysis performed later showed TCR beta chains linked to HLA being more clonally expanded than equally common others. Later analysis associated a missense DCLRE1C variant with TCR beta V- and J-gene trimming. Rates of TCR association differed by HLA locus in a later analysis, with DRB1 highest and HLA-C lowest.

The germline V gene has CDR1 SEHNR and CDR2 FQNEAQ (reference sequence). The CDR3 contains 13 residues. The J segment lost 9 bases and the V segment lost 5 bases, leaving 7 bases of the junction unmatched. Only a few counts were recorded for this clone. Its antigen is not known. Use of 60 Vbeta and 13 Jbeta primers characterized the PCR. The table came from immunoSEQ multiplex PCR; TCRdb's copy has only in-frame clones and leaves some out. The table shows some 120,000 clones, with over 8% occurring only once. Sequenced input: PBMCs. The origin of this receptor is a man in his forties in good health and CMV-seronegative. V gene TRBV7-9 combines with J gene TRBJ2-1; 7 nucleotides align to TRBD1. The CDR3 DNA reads TGTGCCAGCAGCCCGACAGGGACGGCTGAGCAGTTCTTC. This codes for CASSPTGTAEQFF. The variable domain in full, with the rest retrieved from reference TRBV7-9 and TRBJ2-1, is DTGVSQNPRHKITKRGQNVTFRCDPISEHNRLYWYRQTLGQGPEFLTYFQNEAQLEKSRLLSDRFSAERPKGSFSTLEIQRTEQGDSAMYLCASSPTGTAEQFFGPGTRLTVL.